This T cell receptor beta chain was recorded in a study of T cell responses to AZD1222 COVID-19 vaccine. The protocol was immunoSEQ multiplex PCR, while the TCRdb copy is restricted to in-frame clones and leaves out a portion. This table holds 140,000 to 150,000 clones, just under 95% found once. Trimming took off 6 bases at V and 6 bases at J, with 12 bases between the two ends. The CDR3 is 13 residues long. The sequencing used peripheral blood, collected on day 0 of AZD1222 vaccination. The chain carries TRBV12-3 or TRBV12-4 and TRBJ1-5; D may be TRBD1 (5 bases). The sequence derives from an adult in good health. CDR3 coding DNA: TGTGCCAGCAGCAGTGACAGAATTCAGCCCCAGCATTTT. This encodes CASSSDRIQPQHF.